The 28 T cell receptor beta chains below were found in one sample sequenced in a study of identical twins. TCRdb processed the 5' RACE reads anew with MiXCR; each CDR3 protein has one entry. The sample carries fewer than 650,000 distinct CDR3 sequences, more than 9% recorded once. Separately, the same data were catalogued under a study of yellow fever vaccine responses in identical twins.

Input material: PBMCs. Receptor source: a woman between 18 and 29 years old in good health.

This chain connects TRBV7-9 to TRBJ2-2, with D unclear. V shed 0 bases and J shed 6 bases, with 8 bases lying between them. The germline CDR1 and CDR2 sequences are SEHNR and FQNEAQ (reference sequence). This CDR3 has 14 residues. This CDR3 reads CASSLALGSGELFF. DNA for the CDR3: TGTGCCAGCAGCTTAGCGTTGGGGTCCGGGGAGCTGTTTTTT.

This clonotype was observed many times. This chain links TRBV4-2 with TRBJ1-6; TRBD1 aligns across 8 bases. The CDR3 is 14 amino acids. Trimming removed 3 bases from V and 5 bases from J; junction bases left unmatched: 0. CDR1 is LGHNA, CDR2 YNFKEQ, per germline. This CDR3 is CASSQTGDNSPLHF. CDR3 nucleotide sequence: TGTGCCAGCAGCCAGACAGGGGATAATTCACCCCTCCACTTT.

This clonotype was recorded at least ten times. The chain combines TRBV2 with TRBJ2-7; 10 bases fit TRBD2. The CDR3 length is 16 residues. The germline CDR1 and CDR2 sequences are SNHLY and FYNNEI. The junction had 7 bases not matched to a gene; V was cut back by 0 bases and J by 5 bases. CDR3 sequence reads: CASSEAQGLAINEQYF. The CDR3 DNA reads TGTGCCAGCAGTGAAGCACAGGGACTAGCGATAAACGAGCAGTACTTC.

This clonotype came up a few times. The V gene is TRBV5-1, the J gene TRBJ2-5; tentatively, D is TRBD1 (6 bases). The germline V gene has CDR1 SGHRS and CDR2 YFSETQ. The CDR3 has 15 amino acids. V gave up 0 bases and J gave up 4 bases, with 13 bases separating them. CDR3 sequence (DNA): TGCGCCAGCAGCTTGGCCAGGGACAAGCGAGAGACCCAGTACTTC. As protein: CASSLARDKRETQYF.

The V gene is TRBV29-1, the J gene TRBJ2-1, with TRBD2 matching 12 bases. Looked up from germline, CDR1 is SQVTM and CDR2 is ANQGSEA. The CDR3 length is 14 residues. Trimming removed 4 bases from V and 7 bases from J; junction bases left unmatched: 5. The CDR3 DNA reads TGCAGCGTTGCTAGCGGGAGGGCCGGGAATGAGCAGTTCTTC. It encodes CSVASGRAGNEQFF.

The chain carries TRBV18 and TRBJ2-2; D may be TRBD1 or TRBD2 (5 bases each). V lost 1 base to trimming and J lost 4 bases, with 19 bases between them. Germline lookup yields CDR1 KGHSH and CDR2 LQKENI. This CDR3 has 18 amino acids. This chain's CDR3 is CASSPRGPGRGSTGELFF. The DNA of the CDR3 is TGTGCCAGCTCACCACGTGGCCCGGGACGGGGCAGCACCGGGGAGCTGTTTTTT. Full variable domain (outside the CDR3, taken from reference TRBV18 and TRBJ2-2): NAGVMQNPRHLVRRRGQEARLRCSPMKGHSHVYWYRQLPEEGLKFMVYLQKENIIDESGMPKERFSAEFPKEGPSILRIQQVVRGDSAAYFCASSPRGPGRGSTGELFFGEGSRLTVL.

This clonotype was counted between two and nine times. This chain connects TRBV30 to TRBJ2-5; the D gene is possibly TRBD2 (7 bases). The CDR3 covers 13 residues. V lost 5 bases and J 2 bases, leaving 12 bases between the germline ends. Germline CDR1 and CDR2: GTSNPN and SVGIG (reference sequence). The CDR3 DNA sequence: TGTGCCTGGTCGAGCGGGACACAAGAGACCCAGTACTTC. It translates to CAWSSGTQETQYF.

There are many counts of this clonotype. V gene TRBV3-1 combines with J gene TRBJ2-1, with D unresolved. This CDR3 is built from 13 residues. Germline V CDR1 and CDR2: LGHDT, YNNKEL (reference sequence). The ends were cut back, 2 bases at V and 7 bases at J, with 9 bases in the middle. The CDR3 nucleotides read TGTGCCAGCAGCCAAAACGGTGGGAATGAGCAGTTCTTC. Protein sequence: CASSQNGGNEQFF.

This clonotype was found a few times. This chain uses TRBV6-1 with TRBJ2-2; no clear D. The CDR3 totals 14 residues. Trimming took off 7 bases at V and 4 bases at J, with 13 bases between the two ends. CDR1 MNHNS and CDR2 SASEGT come from the germline V gene. The CDR3 nucleotides are TGTGCCAGCACATGGCGGAGCGTCACCGGGGAGCTGTTTTTT. Amino acid sequence: CASTWRSVTGELFF.

In this sample, this clonotype turned up many times. The rearrangement links TRBV29-1 to TRBJ2-7; 13 nucleotides line up with TRBD2. V gave up 6 bases and J gave up 2 bases; unmatched junction bases: 10. This CDR3 spans 16 amino acids. CDR1 and CDR2 (germline): SQVTM, ANQGSEA. DNA for the CDR3: TGCAGCGTGGTAGGGACTAGCGGGGTAGAACCCTACGAGCAGTACTTC. Encoded protein: CSVVGTSGVEPYEQYF.

This clonotype appeared many times. The genes are TRBV12-3 or TRBV12-4 and TRBJ2-1; D gene uncertain. This CDR3 region has 12 residues. Trimming pared 1 base from V and 9 bases from J, leaving 7 bases between. CDR3 DNA: TGTGCCAGCAGTTTAGTCGCGTCTGAGCAGTTCTTC. Its protein is CASSLVASEQFF.

The rearrangement uses TRBV6-5 and TRBJ2-1; TRBD1 might be the D (5 bases). V was cut by 0 bases and J by 5 bases, with 17 bases left in between. This CDR3 has 17 amino acids. Germline V gene lookup returns CDR1 MNHEY and CDR2 SVGAGI. The DNA of the CDR3 is TGTGCCAGCAGTTACTCGACGTCGCAGGGTGGCCACAATGAGCAGTTCTTC. Its translation: CASSYSTSQGGHNEQFF.

This clonotype was recorded at least ten times. This rearrangement joins TRBV7-2 to TRBJ2-1, with a tentative D call TRBD2 (5 bases). Germline CDR1 is SGHTA and CDR2 is FQGNSA. Trimming left V 3 bases short and J 0 bases short, with 12 bases between. The CDR3 contains 16 residues. The CDR3, as DNA: TGTGCCAGCAGCTTTAGAGGGAGAAGCTCCTACAATGAGCAGTTCTTC. Its translation: CASSFRGRSSYNEQFF.

This clonotype was seen a handful of times. J is TRBJ2-1 and V is TRBV13; a weak D match, TRBD2 (6 bases). Germline CDR1 is PRHDT and CDR2 is FYEKMQ (reference sequence). The CDR3 is made up of 11 amino acids. V was cut by 5 bases and J by 10 bases, with 9 bases left in between. CDR3 in amino acids: CASSPTSEQFF. The CDR3 DNA reads TGTGCCAGCAGCCCCACTAGCGAGCAGTTCTTC.

This chain uses TRBV7-6 with TRBJ2-7; D gene ambiguous. V lost 3 bases and J lost 6, with 9 bases in between. Germline V gene lookup returns CDR1 SGHVS and CDR2 FNYEAQ. This CDR3 has 12 amino acids. The CDR3 DNA sequence: TGTGCCAGCAGCTTTGTGTCACGCGAGCAGTACTTC. This gives the protein CASSFVSREQYF.

The table lists this clonotype with a few counts. This chain uses TRBV12-3 or TRBV12-4 with TRBJ2-2; weak D call: TRBD2 (5 bases). The CDR3 spans 15 residues. Trimming left V 5 bases short and J 6 bases short, with 16 bases between. CDR3 bases: TGTGCCAGCAGTCAAAGGCCCCCCGGGGCCGGGGAGCTGTTTTTT. It yields the protein CASSQRPPGAGELFF.

This sequence joins TRBV19 and TRBJ2-2, with D maybe TRBD1 (5 bases). The CDR3 is 13 amino acids. Trimming shortened V by 6 bases and J by 6 bases, and 11 bases separated the two germline ends. Germline CDR1 LNHDA, CDR2 SQIVND (reference sequence). Here the CDR3 reads CASRTGWAGELFF. The DNA of the CDR3 is TGTGCCAGTAGAACAGGCTGGGCCGGGGAGCTGTTTTTT.

The chain employs TRBV5-5 and TRBJ1-2; D is possibly TRBD1 (5 bases). The CDR3 is 13 residues long. Trimming removed 0 bases from V and 4 bases from J, with 7 bases in between. Germline-derived CDR1 and CDR2 are SGHKS and YYEKEE (reference sequence). CDR3 nucleotide sequence: TGTGCCAGCAGCTTGGACAGGCCCTATGGCTACACCTTC. Its protein product is CASSLDRPYGYTF. The full variable domain, its missing parts supplied by reference TRBV5-5 and TRBJ1-2, is DAGVTQSPTHLIKTRGQQVTLRCSPISGHKSVSWYQQVLGQGPQFIFQYYEKEERGRGNFPDRFSARQFPNYSSELNVNALLLGDSALYLCASSLDRPYGYTFGSGTRLTVV.

This clonotype was seen a handful of times. The chain employs TRBV7-9 and TRBJ2-5; possible D gene TRBD2, 6 bases. CDR1 SEHNR and CDR2 FQNEAQ come from the germline V gene (reference sequence). V was trimmed by 3 bases and J by 5 bases, leaving 13 bases between them. The CDR3 covers 14 residues. CDR3: CASSFLQAGETQYF. In DNA, the CDR3 is TGTGCCAGCAGCTTTCTTCAGGCGGGGGAGACCCAGTACTTC.

This clonotype was recorded at least ten times. This sequence joins TRBV12-3 or TRBV12-4 and TRBJ2-6; D tentatively reads TRBD1 or TRBD2 (5 bases each). CDR3 length equals 15 residues. Trimming removed 7 bases at V and 4 bases at J, with 14 bases between. In DNA, the CDR3 is TGTGCCAGCATCATGGGACGGTCCGGGGCCAACGTCCTGACTTTC. Protein sequence: CASIMGRSGANVLTF.

This clonotype came up a few times. The CDR3 sequence is CASGLSPNYGYTF. CDR3 DNA: TGTGCTAGTGGTTTGTCGCCTAACTATGGCTACACCTTC. The chain links TRBV12-5 to TRBJ1-2; D gene ambiguous. The V and J ends lost 2 bases and 0 bases respectively, with 4 bases between them. The CDR3 covers 13 residues. The germline V gene has CDR1 LGHNT and CDR2 FRNRAP.

Ten or more counts support this clonotype. Because the CDR3's place on the DNA is in doubt, the DNA is left out and the CDR3 is given as listed by TCRdb. The V and J genes are TRBV5-1 and TRBJ1-6; TRBD1 was called by the table and not checked on the DNA. 18 amino acids form the CDR3, both terminal residues included. The germline CDR1 and CDR2 sequences are SGHRS and YFSETQ. The CDR3 loop is CASSDEFLAQGGNSPLHF.

The chain uses TRBV12-3 or TRBV12-4 and TRBJ2-1, with 14 nucleotides matching TRBD2. The CDR3 contains 17 residues. V lost 6 bases and J lost 0; bases outside the gene matches: 4. The CDR3 nucleotides are TGTGCCAGCAGCTGGGGGACTAGCGGGAGCTCCTACAATGAGCAGTTCTTC. This codes for CASSWGTSGSSYNEQFF.

On this clonotype itself: Relative to the germline gene, one junction end is altered; a read error may explain this. The rearrangement joins TRBV4-3 to TRBJ2-1, with 8 bases fitting TRBD1. Germline-derived CDR1 and CDR2 are LGHNA and YSLEER. This CDR3 is 15 amino acids long. The chain's CDR3 is CASSHDRTGLTEQLF. The CDR3 DNA reads TGCGCCAGCAGCCATGACCGGACAGGGCTAACTGAGCAGCTCTTC.

This clonotype was counted ten times or more. The chain couples TRBV4-3 to TRBJ2-3; TRBD2 matches at 8 bases. Germline V gives CDR1 LGHNA, CDR2 YSLEER. V gave up 1 base and J gave up 2 bases; unmatched junction bases: 8. This CDR3 contains 17 residues. In nucleotides, the CDR3 is TGCGCCAGCAGCCAAGGGGCCCAGCGGGAGCTCACAGATACGCAGTATTTT. It encodes CASSQGAQRELTDTQYF.

In this sample, this clonotype turned up many times. The rearrangement uses TRBV7-9 and TRBJ2-7; D gene ambiguous. Germline CDR1 and CDR2: SEHNR and FQNEAQ (reference sequence). CDR3 size: 12 residues. Trimming took off 4 bases at V and 6 bases at J, with 10 bases between the two ends. The CDR3 protein is CASSSRGSEQYF. The CDR3 coding sequence is TGTGCCAGCAGCTCCCGTGGTTCCGAGCAGTACTTC. The full variable domain, its missing parts supplied by reference TRBV7-9 and TRBJ2-7, is DTGVSQNPRHKITKRGQNVTFRCDPISEHNRLYWYRQTLGQGPEFLTYFQNEAQLEKSRLLSDRFSAERPKGSFSTLEIQRTEQGDSAMYLCASSSRGSEQYFGPGTRLTVT.

This clonotype was seen many times. The chain links TRBV20-1 to TRBJ2-7, with D possibly being TRBD2 (5 bases). The CDR3 sequence is 16 residues long. The V end lost 3 bases, the J end lost 2 bases, and 20 bases lay between the germline ends. Germline assignment: CDR1 DFQATT and CDR2 SNEGSKA (reference sequence). Here the CDR3 DNA reads TGCAGTGCTAGCTTTAGGACTCAACTAATACCCTACGAGCAGTACTTC. Its protein is CSASFRTQLIPYEQYF.

The V and J genes are TRBV5-6 and TRBJ2-7; D could derive from TRBD1 or TRBD2 (6 bases each). The CDR3 loop spans 15 amino acids. Germline CDR1 SGHDT, CDR2 YYEEEE. V was pared by 4 bases and J by 2 bases, with 16 bases between. This CDR3 reads CASSPRRDNTYEQYF. The CDR3 DNA sequence: TGTGCCAGCAGCCCGAGGCGGGACAACACCTACGAGCAGTACTTC.